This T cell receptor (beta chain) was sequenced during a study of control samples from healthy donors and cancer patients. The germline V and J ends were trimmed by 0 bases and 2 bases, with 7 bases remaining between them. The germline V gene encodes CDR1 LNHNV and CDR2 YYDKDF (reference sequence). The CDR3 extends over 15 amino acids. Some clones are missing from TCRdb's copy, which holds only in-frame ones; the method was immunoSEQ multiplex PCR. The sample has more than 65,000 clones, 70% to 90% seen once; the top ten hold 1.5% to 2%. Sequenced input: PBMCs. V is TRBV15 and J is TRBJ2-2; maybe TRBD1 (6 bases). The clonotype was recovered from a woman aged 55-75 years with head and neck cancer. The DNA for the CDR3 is TGTGCCACCAGCAGAGACAGGGGCAACACCGGGGAGCTGTTTTTT. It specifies CATSRDRGNTGELFF.